This entry lists 10 T cell receptor beta chains sequenced from one sample in a study of cytomegalovirus exposure and HLA in healthy donors (dated by TCRdb to 2016 to 2017). Libraries were made using the immunoSEQ multiplex PCR assay. A mixture of 60 forward primers for TCR Vbeta segments and 13 reverse primers for TCR Jbeta segments was used in the multiplex PCR. TCRdb carries this immuneACCESS record with in-frame sequences only. Its versions omit some clonotypes, under half of them owing to an unresolved V gene in the studies checked, with the rest unexplained. Present in this sample are tens of thousands of clones, about 66% of which were seen just once. Of the sample, roughly two fifths falls within the top ten clones. The sample consisted of PBMCs. These TCRs come from a male donor in good health and CMV-seropositive.

This clone has only a few counts. The chain recombines TRBV5-1 with TRBJ1-1; the D gene is possibly TRBD1 (5 bases). V lost 4 bases to trimming and J lost 5 bases, with 12 bases between them. The CDR3 spans 13 residues. In germline, CDR1 is SGHRS, CDR2 YFSETQ. CDR3 residues: CASSLTVTTEAFF. The CDR3 nucleotides read TGCGCCAGCAGCCTGACAGTCACGACTGAAGCTTTCTTT.

The rearrangement uses TRBV6-5 and TRBJ1-1; D possibly corresponds to TRBD1 (5 bases). V was trimmed by 7 bases and J by 4 bases, leaving 16 bases between them. Germline V lookup: CDR1 MNHEY, CDR2 SVGAGI. The CDR3 extends over 14 amino acids. The CDR3 here is CASIRDLRPTEAFF. The DNA of the CDR3 is TGTGCCAGCATCCGGGACTTACGCCCCACTGAAGCTTTCTTT.

This clone was seen once. The DNA of the CDR3 is TGTGCCAGCAAGCCCCAGGGGAGCAATCAGCCCCAGCATTTT. This encodes CASKPQGSNQPQHF. The J gene is TRBJ1-5, the V gene TRBV7-8, with D perhaps matching TRBD1 (6 bases). The CDR3 is 14 amino acids. CDR1 and CDR2 from the germline V gene are SGHVS and FQNEAQ. Trimming removed 7 bases at V and 1 base at J, with 11 bases between.

The rearrangement joins TRBV12-5 to TRBJ1-2, with D unclear. The CDR3 has 13 residues. Germline CDR1 and CDR2: LGHNT and FRNRAP. Deletions cut 2 bases from V and 2 bases from J, with 6 bases between. The CDR3 nucleotides read TGTGCTAGTGGTTTGTGGGAGAACTATGGCTACACCTTC. This codes for CASGLWENYGYTF.

V is TRBV6-5 and J is TRBJ1-1, with 7 bases matching TRBD1. CDR3 length equals 14 residues. Per the germline V gene, CDR1 is MNHEY and CDR2 is SVGAGI. With V trimmed by 6 bases and J by 2 bases, 6 bases remained unmatched. As DNA, the CDR3 is TGTGCCAGCAGACCTACAGGGGTTAACACTGAAGCTTTCTTT. It yields the protein CASRPTGVNTEAFF.

V usage is TRBV7-9 and J usage is TRBJ1-2; no firm D call. Germline V gene sequence: CDR1 SEHNR, CDR2 FQNEAQ (reference sequence). The CDR3 covers 14 residues. The V and J ends lost 6 bases and 4 bases respectively, with 15 bases between them. The CDR3 region is CASSTLAEGYGYTF. The DNA of the CDR3 is TGTGCCAGCAGTACCTTGGCGGAAGGCTATGGCTACACCTTC.

The chain has TRBV5-1 and TRBJ1-2, with D maybe TRBD1 (5 bases). From germline, CDR1 is SGHRS and CDR2 YFSETQ. V lost 4 bases to trimming and J lost 2 bases, with 15 bases between them. The CDR3 consists of 15 residues. CDR3 region: CASSPGGTENYGYTF. The CDR3 DNA is TGCGCCAGCAGCCCTGGGGGGACGGAGAACTATGGCTACACCTTC.

The rearrangement links TRBV5-1 to TRBJ2-5, with 8 bases lining up with TRBD1. Germline CDR1 is SGHRS and CDR2 is YFSETQ. The CDR3 contains 13 residues. The ends lost 6 bases at V and 3 bases at J; junction bases unmatched: 4. This CDR3 reads CASTRTGKETQYF. Here the CDR3 DNA reads TGCGCCAGCACGAGGACAGGGAAAGAGACCCAGTACTTC.

V usage is TRBV28 and J usage is TRBJ2-5; 15 positions match TRBD2. CDR3 length: 16 amino acids. Germline assignment: CDR1 MDHEN and CDR2 SYDVKM. After removal of 5 bases from V and 5 bases from J, the junction contained 6 bases not matched to a gene. CDR3 bases: TGTGCCAGCAGTCCCGGACTAGCGGGAGGGAGGGAGACCCAGTACTTC. Protein product: CASSPGLAGGRETQYF.

This clone was counted a single time. The V gene is TRBV6-6, the J gene TRBJ2-5, with 8 bases that match TRBD1. In germline, CDR1 is MNHNY, CDR2 SVGAGI (reference sequence). This CDR3 spans 14 amino acids. J gave up 1 base and V 5 bases, and 3 bases lay outside the gene matches. CDR3 coding DNA: TGTGCCAGCAGTCCCGGGACAGGCCAAGAGACCCAGTACTTC. Translation: CASSPGTGQETQYF.